The 30 T cell receptor beta chains given below trace back to one sample, sequenced in a study of response to subunit inactivated influenza vaccine. TCRdb called the RT-PCR reads again in MiXCR, with one record for every CDR3 protein. The profile shows 500,000 or so distinct CDR3 sequences, 15% to 20% of them singletons. The specimen was CD4+ T cells sorted from PBMCs, collected less than 30 months after vaccination. The receptors originated from a man aged 50-75 years who received an inactivated influenza vaccine.

This sequence joins TRBV28 and TRBJ2-6; no definite D call. CDR3 length: 14 residues. The germline V gene encodes CDR1 MDHEN and CDR2 SYDVKM. V was shortened by 6 bases and J by 2 bases, with 8 bases between the two germline ends. The CDR3 is CASSPAPGANVLTF. The DNA of the CDR3 is TGTGCCAGCAGCCCGGCTCCTGGGGCCAACGTCCTGACTTTC.

This clonotype was recorded at least ten times. V usage is TRBV6-5 and J usage is TRBJ1-1; no definite D call. Germline loops: CDR1 MNHEY, CDR2 SVGAGI. The CDR3 is 16 residues long. V lost 2 bases, J lost 4 bases, and 17 bases lay in between. The CDR3 spells CASSYANRAGSTEAFF. The DNA for the CDR3 is TGTGCCAGCAGTTACGCAAATAGGGCCGGCAGCACTGAAGCTTTCTTT.

The V gene is TRBV10-3, the J gene TRBJ2-7; 13 nucleotides match TRBD2. CDR3 length equals 15 residues. V was pared by 6 bases and J by 2 bases, with 4 bases of the junction left unmatched. Looked up from germline, CDR1 is ENHRY and CDR2 is SYGVKD. CDR3 residues: CAISPGTSGTYEQYF. The DNA for the CDR3 is TGTGCCATCAGCCCCGGGACTAGCGGGACCTACGAGCAGTACTTC.

The chain links TRBV10-3 to TRBJ2-1, with 7 positions matching TRBD2. Per the germline V gene, CDR1 is ENHRY and CDR2 is SYGVKD. The CDR3 totals 16 residues. V gave up 0 bases and J gave up 7 bases; unmatched junction bases: 9. CDR3 protein: CAISESGGELRNEQFF. The CDR3 nucleotides read TGTGCCATCAGTGAGTCGGGAGGGGAGTTAAGGAATGAGCAGTTCTTC.

The rearrangement joins TRBV20-1 to TRBJ2-7, with D hard to call. V was trimmed by 0 bases and J by 0 bases, leaving 12 bases between them. In germline, CDR1 is DFQATT, CDR2 SNEGSKA (reference sequence). The CDR3 is 15 residues long. The CDR3 bases are TGCAGTGCTAGAGAACCGCGAAGAAGCTCCTACGAGCAGTACTTC. Translated: CSAREPRRSSYEQYF.

This clonotype was recorded at least ten times. This chain links TRBV6-1 with TRBJ2-7; TRBD2 matches at 13 bases. The junction had 6 bases not matched to a gene; V was cut back by 7 bases and J by 6 bases. The CDR3 has 14 amino acids. Germline V gene lookup returns CDR1 MNHNS and CDR2 SASEGT. DNA of the CDR3: TGTGCCAGCAAACTAGCGGGAGGGCTATTCGAGCAGTACTTC. Amino acids: CASKLAGGLFEQYF.

This clonotype has more than one count but fewer than ten. This chain connects TRBV5-1 to TRBJ1-2; maybe TRBD1 (5 bases). V lost 4 bases and J lost 0, with 10 bases in between. The CDR3 has 14 amino acids. Per the germline V gene, CDR1 is SGHRS and CDR2 is YFSETQ. The CDR3 protein is CASSPQQANYGYTF. The CDR3 coding sequence is TGCGCCAGCAGCCCTCAACAGGCTAACTATGGCTACACCTTC.

The V call is TRBV20-1, the J call TRBJ1-5, with no clear D. Deletions cut 0 bases from V and 1 base from J, with 7 bases between. CDR3 size: 14 residues. Germline CDR1 is DFQATT and CDR2 is SNEGSKA (reference sequence). The CDR3 DNA reads TGCAGTGCTAGAGAGGGTGAGAGCAATCAGCCCCAGCATTTT. As protein: CSAREGESNQPQHF.

This clonotype was seen only a few times. CDR3 DNA: TGTGCCACCAGTGAGCCCTGGTCTAGCTATGGCTACACCTTC. Translation gives CATSEPWSSYGYTF. V usage is TRBV24-1 and J usage is TRBJ1-2; D is uncertain. Trimming removed 4 bases from V and 4 bases from J, with 12 bases in between. The CDR3 contains 14 residues. Per germline, CDR1 KGHDR and CDR2 SFDVKD.

This clonotype has more than one count but fewer than ten. V and J are TRBV7-2 and TRBJ2-3, with TRBD2 identical over 7 bases. This CDR3 spans 13 amino acids. V was clipped by 6 bases and J by 7 bases; unmatched bases: 7. Per the germline V gene, CDR1 is SGHTA and CDR2 is FQGNSA. CDR3 loop: CASRSGVTNTQYF. CDR3 nucleotides: TGTGCCAGCAGGAGCGGGGTTACAAATACGCAGTATTTT.

This clonotype was detected only a few times. The J gene is TRBJ2-7, the V gene TRBV5-5; TRBD2 matches 10 bases. V dropped 0 bases and J dropped 0; count of bases not matched to a gene: 9. The CDR3 contains 18 residues. CDR1 and CDR2 (germline): SGHKS, YYEKEE (reference sequence). CDR3 DNA sequence: TGTGCCAGCAGCTTGGGAGGTAGCGGGGGGTCCTCCTCCTACGAGCAGTACTTC. Encoded protein: CASSLGGSGGSSSYEQYF.

This clonotype was observed many times. The V gene is TRBV12-3 or TRBV12-4, the J gene TRBJ1-5; TRBD1 matches 10 bases. The CDR3 consists of 18 residues. Germline trimming cut 4 bases from V and 1 base from J; bases unmatched to any gene: 10. This CDR3 reads CASSSRDRGPSSNQPQHF. Here the CDR3 DNA reads TGTGCCAGCAGTTCCAGAGACAGGGGGCCTTCAAGCAATCAGCCCCAGCATTTT.

This clonotype was counted between two and nine times. This chain joins TRBV4-3 and TRBJ2-3; D gene unclear. Germline CDR1 is LGHNA and CDR2 is YSLEER. This CDR3 contains 15 residues. The V gene lost 3 bases and the J gene lost 6 bases, with 16 bases spanning the gap. CDR3 coding DNA: TGCGCCAGCAGCCAGAGACCTGGGTTCCCGGATACGCAGTATTTT. As protein: CASSQRPGFPDTQYF.

This clonotype was counted only a few times. The chain carries TRBV6-1 and TRBJ2-7; 12 bases agree with TRBD2. The CDR3 loop spans 14 amino acids. V was pared by 8 bases and J by 9 bases, with 11 bases of the junction left unmatched. Germline V gene sequence: CDR1 MNHNS, CDR2 SASEGT. This CDR3 is CASGGLAGTPGQYF. CDR3 DNA: TGTGCCAGCGGCGGACTAGCGGGAACTCCCGGGCAGTACTTC.

This clonotype appeared a few times. CDR3 sequence: CSARRVRDERSQETQYF. CDR3 nucleotide sequence: TGCAGTGCTAGAAGGGTCCGTGACGAGCGCTCCCAAGAGACCCAGTACTTC. The chain carries TRBV20-1 and TRBJ2-5; D uncertain. V lost 2 bases and J lost 1, with 20 bases in between. CDR1 is DFQATT and CDR2 is SNEGSKA in the germline V gene (reference sequence). This CDR3 has 17 residues.

Points on this clonotype: A clone one base away is much larger, so this may be a read error. The gene calls are TRBV3-1 and TRBJ1-2, with a possible D match to TRBD1 (5 bases). This CDR3 is 14 amino acids long. Per germline, CDR1 LGHDT and CDR2 YNNKEL (reference sequence). V was shortened by 2 bases and J by 8 bases, with 15 bases between the two germline ends. CDR3 DNA: TGTGCCAGCAGCCAACGTGGTGGGGGAGTCGGCTACACCTTC. It codes for CASSQRGGGVGYTF.

This clonotype was detected a few times. The chain couples TRBV29-1 to TRBJ2-5; 11 nucleotides align to TRBD2. CDR3 length equals 16 residues. The V gene's germline CDR1 is SQVTM and CDR2 ANQGSEA. The CDR3 DNA reads TGCACCACACAGGGAGGGTCGACTAGCGGGACCAAGACCCAGTACTTC. Amino acids: CTTQGGSTSGTKTQYF.

The rearrangement joins TRBV20-1 to TRBJ2-7, with 7 positions matching TRBD2. Germline assignment: CDR1 DFQATT and CDR2 SNEGSKA (reference sequence). This CDR3 region has 11 residues. DNA for the CDR3: TGCAGCCGAGCGGGACCCCGCGAGCAGTACTTC. Amino acids: CSRAGPREQYF.

Only a few counts were recorded for this clonotype. This chain connects TRBV7-9 to TRBJ2-3; 9 nucleotides agree with TRBD2. The CDR3 covers 14 residues. V lost 10 bases, J lost 2 bases, and 7 bases stayed unmatched. The V gene's germline CDR1 is SEHNR and CDR2 FQNEAQ (reference sequence). The CDR3 DNA follows: TGTGCCACATCGCCTAGCGGGGACACAGATACGCAGTATTTT. Translated, it gives CATSPSGDTDTQYF.

This clonotype has more than one count but fewer than ten. The chain carries TRBV3-1 and TRBJ1-5; maybe TRBD1 (5 bases). There are 13 residues in the CDR3. Trimming pared 4 bases from V and 3 bases from J, leaving 7 bases between. Germline CDR1 is LGHDT and CDR2 is YNNKEL (reference sequence). The CDR3 loop is CASSPTVNQPQHF. CDR3 DNA: TGTGCCAGCAGCCCGACAGTCAATCAGCCCCAGCATTTT.

The chain recombines TRBV7-2 with TRBJ2-1; no reliable D call. Germline CDR1 SGHTA, CDR2 FQGNSA. V shed 1 base and J shed 4 bases, with 11 bases lying between them. The CDR3 has 15 amino acids. The CDR3 region has the DNA TGTGCCAGCAGCTTAGAAGGACGCATGTACAATGAGCAGTTCTTC. Its translation: CASSLEGRMYNEQFF. The variable domain in full, with the rest retrieved from reference TRBV7-2 and TRBJ2-1, is GAGVSQSPSNKVTEKGKDVELRCDPISGHTALYWYRQSLGQGLEFLIYFQGNSAPDKSGLPSDRFSAERTGGSVSTLTIQRTQQEDSAVYLCASSLEGRMYNEQFFGPGTRLTVL.

This clonotype was picked up many times. The V and J genes are TRBV5-1 and TRBJ2-1, with D possibly being TRBD1 (5 bases). Germline CDR1 reads SGHRS; CDR2 reads YFSETQ. V was trimmed by 2 bases and J by 0 bases, leaving 6 bases between them. The CDR3 runs 14 residues. In DNA form, the CDR3 reads TGCGCCAGCAGCTTCGACAGCTCCTACAATGAGCAGTTCTTC. Residues: CASSFDSSYNEQFF.

Only a few counts were recorded for this clonotype. The V call is TRBV29-1, the J call TRBJ2-5, with TRBD1 as a possible D gene (7 bases). Deletions cut 7 bases from V and 2 bases from J, with 14 bases between. The CDR3 sequence is 13 residues long. Germline assignment: CDR1 SQVTM and CDR2 ANQGSEA. The CDR3 here is CSAAGGQQETQYF. Here the CDR3 DNA reads TGCAGCGCAGCCGGGGGACAGCAAGAGACCCAGTACTTC. The whole variable domain, filled in from reference TRBV29-1 and TRBJ2-5, reads SAVISQKPSRDICQRGTSLTIQCQVDSQVTMMFWYRQQPGQSLTLIATANQGSEATYESGFVIDKFPISRPNLTFSTLTVSNMSPEDSSIYLCSAAGGQQETQYFGPGTRLLVL.

This chain connects TRBV10-3 to TRBJ1-1; no reliable D call. From germline, CDR1 is ENHRY and CDR2 SYGVKD. Trimming left V 5 bases short and J 11 bases short, with 15 bases between. This CDR3 has 12 amino acids. This chain's CDR3 is CAISPNGEEAFF. The CDR3 DNA is TGTGCCATCAGTCCGAATGGGGAGGAGGCTTTCTTT.

The chain uses TRBV7-9 and TRBJ2-7, with 9 bases lining up with TRBD2. This CDR3 comprises 15 residues. The germline CDR1 and CDR2 sequences are SEHNR and FQNEAQ (reference sequence). V trimming: 1 base; J trimming: 5 bases; junction bases outside the gene matches: 6. DNA of the CDR3: TGTGCCAGCAGCTTAGTTAGCGGGAGAACCCACGAGCAGTACTTC. Protein: CASSLVSGRTHEQYF.

This clonotype was detected many times. The chain's CDR3 is CASSSNQYNEQFF. For the CDR3, the DNA is TGTGCCAGCAGCTCGAACCAATACAATGAGCAGTTCTTC. V usage is TRBV7-9 and J usage is TRBJ2-1; D is ambiguous. Trimming left V 4 bases short and J 4 bases short, with 8 bases between. The CDR3 length is 13 residues. Germline V gene sequence: CDR1 SEHNR, CDR2 FQNEAQ (reference sequence).

The chain is built from TRBV12-3 or TRBV12-4 and TRBJ2-2; the D is unclear. V was cut by 10 bases and J by 7 bases, with 10 bases left in between. The CDR3 sequence is 11 residues long. The CDR3, as DNA: TGTGCCACAGCCCAGAGCGGGGAGCTGTTTTTT. It is translated as CATAQSGELFF.

This clonotype was seen only a few times. This sequence joins TRBV5-1 and TRBJ2-1; D might be TRBD1 or TRBD2, each matching 5 bases. V was pared by 0 bases and J by 1 base, with 8 bases between. The CDR3 is 15 amino acids. Per germline, CDR1 SGHRS and CDR2 YFSETQ. The chain's CDR3 is CASSLDGASYNEQFF. As DNA, the CDR3 is TGCGCCAGCAGCTTGGACGGGGCTTCCTACAATGAGCAGTTCTTC.

The sample holds many counts of this clonotype. This sequence joins TRBV20-1 and TRBJ1-4; 7 nucleotides line up with TRBD1. The CDR3 runs to 14 residues. The V and J ends lost 6 bases and 8 bases, in that order; junction bases with no gene match: 12. Per germline, CDR1 DFQATT and CDR2 SNEGSKA (reference sequence). The CDR3 bases are TGCAGTGCCACCACAGGGGTGTTAGGGGAAAAACTGTTTTTT. Its protein is CSATTGVLGEKLFF.

This clonotype was observed a handful of times. The chain has TRBV7-2 and TRBJ1-4, with 7 bases aligning to TRBD1. V lost 6 bases to trimming and J lost 4 bases; unmatched junction nucleotides: 5. From germline, CDR1 is SGHTA and CDR2 FQGNSA. The CDR3 is 14 amino acids. The CDR3 loop reads CASRGTAFNEKLFF. CDR3 bases: TGTGCCAGCAGGGGGACAGCTTTTAATGAAAAACTGTTTTTT.